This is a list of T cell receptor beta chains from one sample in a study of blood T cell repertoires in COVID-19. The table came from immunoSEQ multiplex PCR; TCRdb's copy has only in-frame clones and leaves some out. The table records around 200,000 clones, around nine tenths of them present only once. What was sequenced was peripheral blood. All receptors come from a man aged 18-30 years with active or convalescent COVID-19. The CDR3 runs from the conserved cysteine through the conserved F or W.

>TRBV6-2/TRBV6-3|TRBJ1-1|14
CASSPGSEITEAFF
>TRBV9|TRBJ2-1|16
CASSVVGTSAFNEQFF
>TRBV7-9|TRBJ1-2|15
CASSFAGGTNYGYTF
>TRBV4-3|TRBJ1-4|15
CASSHGQGAGEKLFF
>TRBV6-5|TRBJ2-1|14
CASGPTGSYNEQFF
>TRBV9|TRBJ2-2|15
CASSVVNRLTGELFF
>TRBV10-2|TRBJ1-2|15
CASRLGTGYPDGYTF
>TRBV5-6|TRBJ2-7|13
CASSTTTVLGQYF
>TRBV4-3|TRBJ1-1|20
CASSQAVGAQQPRVNTEAFF
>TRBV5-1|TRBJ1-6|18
CASSLVGSLSSYNSPLHF
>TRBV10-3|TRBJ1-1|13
CAIRLGVNTEAFF
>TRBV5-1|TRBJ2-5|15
CASSLDPGVQETQYF
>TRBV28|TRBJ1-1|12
CASSLLTGEAFF
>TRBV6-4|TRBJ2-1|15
CASSVGLAGNNEQFF
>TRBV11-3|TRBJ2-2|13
CASSLGRGRELFF
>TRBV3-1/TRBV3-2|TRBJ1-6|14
CASSQVDENSPLHF
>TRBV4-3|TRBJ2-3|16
CASSQERTGGSDTQYF
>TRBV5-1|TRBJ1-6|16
CASSSESTGVNSPLHF
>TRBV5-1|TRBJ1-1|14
CASSFTGVNTEAFF
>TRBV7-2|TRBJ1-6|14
CASSFRTGGSPLHF
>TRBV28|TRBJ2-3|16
CAIEDSGRASTDTQYF
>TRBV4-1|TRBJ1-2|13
CASSPSASYGYTF
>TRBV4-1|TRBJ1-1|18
CASSRTMDSLLMNTEAFF
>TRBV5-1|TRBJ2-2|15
CASSSSGRSTGELFF
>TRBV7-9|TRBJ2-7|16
CASSHVNGTGLGEQYF
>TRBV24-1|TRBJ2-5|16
CATSDRGTGVGETQYF
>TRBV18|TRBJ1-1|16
CASSPQTPGWSDEAFF
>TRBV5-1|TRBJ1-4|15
CASSPGGAISEKLFF
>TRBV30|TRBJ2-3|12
CAWTEGPDTQYF
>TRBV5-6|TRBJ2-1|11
CASSRSLEQFF
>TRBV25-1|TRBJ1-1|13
CASTEGEVTEAFF
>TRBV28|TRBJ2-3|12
CASSLPLNTQYF
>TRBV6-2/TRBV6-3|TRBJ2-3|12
CASSSLVTGPLF
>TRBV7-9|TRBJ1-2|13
CASSLTGNDGYTF
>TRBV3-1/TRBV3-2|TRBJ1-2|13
CASSQRGFYGYTF
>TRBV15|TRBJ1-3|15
CATTADRGSGNTIYF
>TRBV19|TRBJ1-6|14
CASSGLTGNSPLHF
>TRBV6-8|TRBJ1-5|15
CASRHPFYSNQPQHF
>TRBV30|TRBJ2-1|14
CAWSVHSHELEQFF
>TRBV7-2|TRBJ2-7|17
CASSSGLAGLSSYEQYF
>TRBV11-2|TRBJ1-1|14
CASRSPGTGWEAFF
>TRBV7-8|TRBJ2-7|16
CASSSRAGVGRIEQYF
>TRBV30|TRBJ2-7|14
CAWGIAGSSYEQYF
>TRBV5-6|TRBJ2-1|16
CASSLSGTSLYNEQFF